The T cell receptor (beta chain) under discussion was sequenced for a study of T-cell reconstitution after alpha-beta-depleted transplantation in children. Germline CDR1 DFQATT, CDR2 SNEGSKA (reference sequence). Trimming left V 6 bases short and J 5 bases short, with 7 bases between. The CDR3 has 10 residues. Preparation of the TCRbeta library was carried out with unique molecular identifiers. From the PCR reads, TCRdb called clonotypes with MiXCR, one entry per CDR3 protein. The table records some 450,000 distinct CDR3 sequences, roughly 43% of them present only once. The sample here was PBMCs, taken before TCRalphabeta/CD19-depleted stem cell transplant. The genes are TRBV20-1 and TRBJ1-1; a possible D gene is TRBD1 (5 bases). This receptor was obtained from a girl aged 2-9 years with aplastic anemia, due to receive a stem cell transplant. CDR3 in amino acids: CSAGRTEAFF. The CDR3 DNA follows: TGCAGTGCGGGGCGAACTGAAGCTTTCTTT.